Below are 23 T cell receptor beta chains sequenced from a single sample in a study of beta chain features in type 1 diabetes. Every isolated RNA sample was fully reverse transcribed, so sequencing captured expressed TCRB transcripts. Here immunoSEQ multiplex PCR was the method, and the copy in TCRdb shows in-frame clones only, minus some. Seen here are fewer than 300,000 clones, roughly 11% observed once, and the top ten hold 0.017%. Regarding the study as a whole: Among all four CD4+ subsets, Type 1 diabetes patients had TCRB CDR3s that were moderately but significantly shorter.

Their recognized antigens are unknown. The sequenced material came from naive CD4+ T cells from blood. These receptor sequences come from a man aged 25-45 years with type 1 diabetes.

This chain links TRBV29-1 with TRBJ2-7; D unclear. Germline assignment: CDR1 SQVTM and CDR2 ANQGSEA. The CDR3 contains 13 residues. V lost 0 bases, J lost 2 bases, and 8 bases lay in between. CDR3: CSVEEGSTYEQYF. CDR3 DNA sequence: TGCAGCGTTGAAGAGGGCAGTACCTACGAGCAGTACTTC.

This clone was seen a handful of times. V usage is TRBV5-1 and J usage is TRBJ2-7, with 7 bases identical to TRBD2. The CDR3 sequence is 14 residues long. V lost 0 bases to trimming and J lost 2 bases; unmatched junction nucleotides: 2. Looked up from germline, CDR1 is SGHRS and CDR2 is YFSETQ. CDR3 in DNA: TGCGCCAGCAGCTTGGCCAGCGGGGCCTACGAGCAGTACTTC. Amino acid sequence: CASSLASGAYEQYF.

The V gene is TRBV7-2, the J gene TRBJ2-3; 8 bases agree with TRBD2. J gave up 7 bases and V 1 base, and 13 bases lay outside the gene matches. CDR1 and CDR2 from the germline V gene are SGHTA and FQGNSA. CDR3 size: 17 residues. CDR3 coding DNA: TGTGCCAGCAGCTTAGTTGCCCCGAGGAGCGGGGGCCATACGCAGTATTTT. This translates into CASSLVAPRSGGHTQYF.

V usage is TRBV6-6 and J usage is TRBJ2-7; D may be TRBD1 (5 bases). Germline CDR1 is MNHNY and CDR2 is SVGAGI (reference sequence). V shed 6 bases and J shed 2 bases, with 17 bases lying between them. The CDR3 runs 15 residues. In nucleotides, the CDR3 is TGTGCCAGCAGGCTCGATTACAGGTCAACCTACGAGCAGTACTTC. It translates to CASRLDYRSTYEQYF.

J is TRBJ1-3 and V is TRBV29-1; no clear D gene. CDR1 SQVTM and CDR2 ANQGSEA come from the germline V gene. The length of the CDR3 is 13 residues. Trimming stripped 2 bases from V and 0 bases from J, with 5 bases between. DNA of the CDR3: TGCAGCGTTGAACTTTCCTCTGGAAACACCATATATTTT. This translates into CSVELSSGNTIYF.

V and J are TRBV18 and TRBJ2-7, with D unclear. V was shortened by 1 base and J by 7 bases, with 11 bases between the two germline ends. In germline, CDR1 is KGHSH, CDR2 LQKENI. CDR3 size: 13 residues. The DNA of the CDR3 is TGTGCCAGCTCACCACTGTCCTTATTGGAGCAGTACTTC. This encodes CASSPLSLLEQYF.

The CDR3 region has the DNA TGTGCCAGCAGTTTGCCGGGCGGGGGGGCCTACAATGAGCAGTTCTTC. This translates into CASSLPGGGAYNEQFF. The V and J genes are TRBV27 and TRBJ2-1; 9 nucleotides line up with TRBD2. CDR3 size: 16 residues. The germline gives CDR1 MNHEY, CDR2 SMNVEV (reference sequence). The V segment lost 3 bases and the J segment 2 bases; nucleotides outside the gene matches: 5.

This chain uses TRBV30 with TRBJ2-2; D call uncertain. There are 13 residues in the CDR3. Per germline, CDR1 GTSNPN and CDR2 SVGIG (reference sequence). Trimming stripped 6 bases from V and 2 bases from J, with 10 bases between. CDR3 coding DNA: TGTGCCTGCCAGACGGGTAACACCGGGGAGCTGTTTTTT. Translating gives CACQTGNTGELFF.

CDR3 sequence: CASSNDGQPQHF. The CDR3 region has the DNA TGTGCCAGCAGTAACGACGGGCAGCCCCAGCATTTT. The V call is TRBV6-5, the J call TRBJ1-5; no reliable D call. There are 12 residues in the CDR3. V was pared by 5 bases and J by 7 bases, with 9 bases between. Germline CDR1 MNHEY, CDR2 SVGAGI.

This clone was seen only a few times. The genes are TRBV5-6 and TRBJ2-1, with TRBD2 identical over 8 bases. This CDR3 is built from 16 residues. CDR1 SGHDT and CDR2 YYEEEE come from the germline V gene. Trimming removed 2 bases from V and 5 bases from J; junction bases left unmatched: 9. DNA of the CDR3: TGTGCCAGCAGCTTTGGTGCGGGGGGCCGCAACAATGAGCAGTTCTTC. Translated: CASSFGAGGRNNEQFF.

This clone was detected only a few times. This sequence joins TRBV6-5 and TRBJ2-5; 7 nucleotides match TRBD1. Germline lookup yields CDR1 MNHEY and CDR2 SVGAGI. CDR3 length: 15 residues. V dropped 2 bases and J dropped 5; count of bases not matched to a gene: 8. CDR3 in amino acids: CASSYVTGVEETQYF. CDR3 DNA sequence: TGTGCCAGCAGTTACGTTACAGGGGTCGAGGAGACCCAGTACTTC.

This clone was seen a handful of times. The chain combines TRBV7-2 with TRBJ2-3; TRBD2 is a possible D gene (6 bases). Germline V CDR1 and CDR2: SGHTA, FQGNSA. The CDR3 is 11 residues long. V shed 2 bases and J shed 11 bases, with 8 bases lying between them. This chain's CDR3 is CASSLTGGQYF. Here the CDR3 DNA reads TGTGCCAGCAGCTTAACCGGGGGGCAGTATTTT.

The chain couples TRBV7-2 to TRBJ2-3; D not resolved. This CDR3 is built from 15 residues. Germline-derived CDR1 and CDR2 are SGHTA and FQGNSA. The V gene lost 2 bases and the J gene lost 0 bases, with 9 bases spanning the gap. The CDR3, as DNA: TGTGCCAGCAGCTTAAGCATACCCAGCACAGATACGCAGTATTTT. This sequence encodes CASSLSIPSTDTQYF. Using reference TRBV7-2 and TRBJ2-3 for the parts outside the CDR3, the full variable domain is GAGVSQSPSNKVTEKGKDVELRCDPISGHTALYWYRQSLGQGLEFLIYFQGNSAPDKSGLPSDRFSAERTGGSVSTLTIQRTQQEDSAVYLCASSLSIPSTDTQYFGPGTRLTVL.

The rearrangement uses TRBV18 and TRBJ2-3, with D possibly matching TRBD2 (5 bases). CDR1 is KGHSH and CDR2 is LQKENI in the germline V gene. This CDR3 has 12 residues. Trimming removed 6 bases from V and 5 bases from J, with 9 bases in between. CDR3 amino acids: CASSSRGDTQYF. The CDR3 DNA is TGTGCCAGCTCGTCTCGGGGAGATACGCAGTATTTT. The full variable domain, rest sourced from reference TRBV18 and TRBJ2-3, is NAGVMQNPRHLVRRRGQEARLRCSPMKGHSHVYWYRQLPEEGLKFMVYLQKENIIDESGMPKERFSAEFPKEGPSILRIQQVVRGDSAAYFCASSSRGDTQYFGPGTRLTVL.

This clone was seen a handful of times. This chain joins TRBV6-6 and TRBJ1-5; 7 bases fit TRBD1. CDR1 is MNHNY, CDR2 SVGAGI, per germline (reference sequence). This CDR3 has 13 amino acids. Trimming at V came to 10 bases and at J to 3 bases, leaving 6 bases not matched to a gene. The CDR3 loop is CATRDSDNQPQHF. CDR3 nucleotides: TGTGCCACACGGGACAGCGACAATCAGCCCCAGCATTTT.

This clone was picked up a small number of times. The chain is built from TRBV27 and TRBJ2-7; 8 bases are shared with TRBD2. Germline CDR1 and CDR2: MNHEY and SMNVEV (reference sequence). The CDR3 runs to 14 residues. V trimming: 8 bases; J trimming: 2 bases; junction bases outside the gene matches: 8. The CDR3 coding sequence is TGTGCCAGCCCCTTAGCGGGGCCTGCCTACGAGCAGTACTTC. It yields the protein CASPLAGPAYEQYF.

This clone came up a few times. The rearrangement links TRBV18 to TRBJ1-2; D is ambiguous. The length of the CDR3 is 15 residues. Germline V lookup: CDR1 KGHSH, CDR2 LQKENI. Trimming removed 3 bases at V and 5 bases at J, with 16 bases between. DNA of the CDR3: TGTGCCAGCTCACCGACCGTAACCCTAGATTATGGCTACACCTTC. This sequence encodes CASSPTVTLDYGYTF.

V gene TRBV30 combines with J gene TRBJ1-4; weak D call: TRBD1 (5 bases). This CDR3 region has 14 residues. Germline V gene sequence: CDR1 GTSNPN, CDR2 SVGIG (reference sequence). V gave up 0 bases and J gave up 7 bases, with 12 bases separating them. The CDR3 bases are TGTGCCTGGAGTGTTGGGGATCAGGGTGAAAAACTGTTTTTT. Its translation is CAWSVGDQGEKLFF. The complete variable domain, with remaining parts taken from reference TRBV30 and TRBJ1-4, reads SQTIHQWPATLVQPVGSPLSLECTVEGTSNPNLYWYRQAAGRGLQLLFYSVGIGQISSEVPQNLSASRPQDRQFILSSKKLLLSDSGFYLCAWSVGDQGEKLFFGSGTQLSVL.

This clone came up a few times. The chain uses TRBV6-1 and TRBJ1-1; D possibly corresponds to TRBD1 (5 bases). In germline, CDR1 is MNHNS, CDR2 SASEGT. The length of the CDR3 is 14 residues. Trimming removed 2 bases at V and 5 bases at J, with 12 bases between. CDR3: CASSELEGTTEAFF. For the CDR3, the DNA is TGTGCCAGCAGTGAACTCGAGGGGACTACTGAAGCTTTCTTT.

The table lists this clone with a few counts. The chain has TRBV25-1 and TRBJ2-1; 8 bases agree with TRBD2. CDR3 length equals 14 residues. CDR1 MGHDK and CDR2 SYGVNS come from the germline V gene. V dropped 0 bases and J dropped 15; count of bases not matched to a gene: 10. CDR3 sequence (DNA): TGTGCCAGCAGTGAATATAGGGGGAGCGGGGGCAGGTTCTTC. The encoded protein is CASSEYRGSGGRFF.

This clone was detected a few times. This sequence joins TRBV29-1 and TRBJ2-5; 13 nucleotides line up with TRBD2. With V trimmed by 7 bases and J by 4 bases, 9 bases remained unmatched. The CDR3 runs to 15 residues. The germline V gene has CDR1 SQVTM and CDR2 ANQGSEA. CDR3 loop: CSARPRLAGGETQYF. The DNA of the CDR3 is TGCAGCGCCCGGCCCAGACTAGCGGGGGGAGAGACCCAGTACTTC.

In its sample, this clone was seen a few times. The genes are TRBV7-2 and TRBJ2-7, with 9 bases identical to TRBD2. With V trimmed by 1 base and J by 2 bases, 6 bases remained unmatched. In germline, CDR1 is SGHTA, CDR2 FQGNSA. This CDR3 comprises 16 residues. The CDR3 DNA reads TGTGCCAGCAGCTTAGGGGGAGCGGGGGGAGCCTACGAGCAGTACTTC. Its protein product is CASSLGGAGGAYEQYF.

The chain employs TRBV9 and TRBJ2-3; TRBD2 matches 8 bases. This CDR3 has 17 amino acids. V lost 3 bases and J lost 0; bases outside the gene matches: 9. Per the germline V gene, CDR1 is SGDLS and CDR2 is YYNGEE. The CDR3 coding sequence is TGTGCCAGCAGCGGGCCTGGGACTAGGGGGAGCACAGATACGCAGTATTTT. Translation: CASSGPGTRGSTDTQYF.